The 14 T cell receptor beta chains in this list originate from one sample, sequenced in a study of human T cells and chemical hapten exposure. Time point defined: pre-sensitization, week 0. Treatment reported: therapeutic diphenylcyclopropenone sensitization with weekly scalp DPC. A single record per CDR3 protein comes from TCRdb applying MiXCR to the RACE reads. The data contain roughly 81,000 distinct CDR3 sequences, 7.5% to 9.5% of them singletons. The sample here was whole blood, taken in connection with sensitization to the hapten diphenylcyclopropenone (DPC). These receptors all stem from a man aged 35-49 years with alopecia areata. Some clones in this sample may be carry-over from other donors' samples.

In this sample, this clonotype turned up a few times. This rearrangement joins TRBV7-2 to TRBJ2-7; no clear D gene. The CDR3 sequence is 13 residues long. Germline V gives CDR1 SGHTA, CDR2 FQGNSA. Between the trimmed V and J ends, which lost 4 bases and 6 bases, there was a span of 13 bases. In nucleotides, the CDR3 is TGTGCCAGCAGCTCTGGACCAGCACGCGAGCAGTACTTC. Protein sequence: CASSSGPAREQYF.

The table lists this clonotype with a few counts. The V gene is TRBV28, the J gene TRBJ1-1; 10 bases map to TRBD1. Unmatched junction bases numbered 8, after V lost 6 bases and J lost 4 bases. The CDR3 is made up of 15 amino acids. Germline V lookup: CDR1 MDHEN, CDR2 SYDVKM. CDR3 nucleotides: TGTGCCAGCAGCTACTCCCGGACAGGGGGCACTGAAGCTTTCTTT. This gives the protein CASSYSRTGGTEAFF.

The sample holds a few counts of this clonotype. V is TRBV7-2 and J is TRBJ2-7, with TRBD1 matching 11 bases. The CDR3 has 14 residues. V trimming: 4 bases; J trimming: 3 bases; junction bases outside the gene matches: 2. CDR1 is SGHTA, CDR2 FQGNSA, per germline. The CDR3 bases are TGTGCCAGCAGCTCCGGGACAGGGGGCTACGAGCAGTACTTC. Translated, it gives CASSSGTGGYEQYF.

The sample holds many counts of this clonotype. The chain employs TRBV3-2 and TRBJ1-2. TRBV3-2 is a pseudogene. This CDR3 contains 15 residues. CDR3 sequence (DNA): TGTGCCAGCAGCCAAGAACGGGCCGCGTCGGATGGCTACACCTTC. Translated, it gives CASSQERAASDGYTF.

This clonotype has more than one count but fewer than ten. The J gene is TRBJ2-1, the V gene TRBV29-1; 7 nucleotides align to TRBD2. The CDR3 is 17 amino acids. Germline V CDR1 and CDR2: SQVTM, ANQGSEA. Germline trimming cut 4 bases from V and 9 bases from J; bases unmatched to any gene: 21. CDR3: CSVVSSVLARGLGEQFF. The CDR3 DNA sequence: TGCAGCGTTGTATCCTCCGTACTAGCGCGGGGGTTGGGTGAGCAGTTCTTC.

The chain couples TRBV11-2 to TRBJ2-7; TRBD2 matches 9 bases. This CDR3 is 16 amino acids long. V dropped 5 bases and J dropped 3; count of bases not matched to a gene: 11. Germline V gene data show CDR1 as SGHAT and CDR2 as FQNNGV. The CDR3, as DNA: TGTGCCAGCAGCCCAACCGCCCGCGGGAGGGACTACGAGCAGTACGTC. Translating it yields CASSPTARGRDYEQYV.

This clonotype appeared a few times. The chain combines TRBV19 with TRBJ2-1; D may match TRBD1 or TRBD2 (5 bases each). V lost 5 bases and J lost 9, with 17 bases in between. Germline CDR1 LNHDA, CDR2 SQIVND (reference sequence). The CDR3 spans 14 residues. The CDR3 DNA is TGTGCCAGTAGTCGCACCGGGACCCATTCTGAGCAGTTCTTC. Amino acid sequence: CASSRTGTHSEQFF.

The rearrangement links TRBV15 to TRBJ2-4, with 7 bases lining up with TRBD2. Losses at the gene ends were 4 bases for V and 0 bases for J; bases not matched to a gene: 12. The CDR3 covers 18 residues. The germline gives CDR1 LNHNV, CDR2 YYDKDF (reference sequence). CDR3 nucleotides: TGTGCCACCAGCATAACTACCTCTAGCGGACTAGCCAAAAACATTCAGTACTTC. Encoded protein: CATSITTSSGLAKNIQYF.

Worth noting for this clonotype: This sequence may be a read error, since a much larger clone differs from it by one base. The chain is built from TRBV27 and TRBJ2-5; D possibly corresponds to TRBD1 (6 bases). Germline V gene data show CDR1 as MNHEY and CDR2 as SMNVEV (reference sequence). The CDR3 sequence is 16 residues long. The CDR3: CASSLFGTREQGTQYF. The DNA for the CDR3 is TGTGCCAGCAGTTTATTTGGGACAAGGGAACAAGGGACCCAGTACTTC.

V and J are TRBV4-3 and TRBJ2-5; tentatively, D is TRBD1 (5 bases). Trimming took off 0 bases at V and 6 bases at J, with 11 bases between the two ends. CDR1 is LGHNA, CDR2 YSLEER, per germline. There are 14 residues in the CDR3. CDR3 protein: CASSQDAGWKTQYF. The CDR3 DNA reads TGCGCCAGCAGCCAAGATGCAGGGTGGAAGACCCAGTACTTC.

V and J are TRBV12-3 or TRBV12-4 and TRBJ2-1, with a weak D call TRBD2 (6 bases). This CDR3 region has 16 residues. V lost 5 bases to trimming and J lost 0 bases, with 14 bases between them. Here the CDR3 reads CASSMDGGNSYNEQFF. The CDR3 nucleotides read TGTGCCAGCAGTATGGACGGAGGGAACTCCTACAATGAGCAGTTCTTC.

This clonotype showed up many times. DNA of the CDR3: TGTGCCAGCAGTTTAAGGTCGGGTCGGGCCTATGGCTACACCTTC. This sequence encodes CASSLRSGRAYGYTF. This rearrangement joins TRBV27 to TRBJ1-2; D is unclear. This CDR3 has 15 residues. CDR1 and CDR2 from the germline V gene are MNHEY and SMNVEV (reference sequence). Trimming pared 2 bases from V and 4 bases from J, leaving 14 bases between.

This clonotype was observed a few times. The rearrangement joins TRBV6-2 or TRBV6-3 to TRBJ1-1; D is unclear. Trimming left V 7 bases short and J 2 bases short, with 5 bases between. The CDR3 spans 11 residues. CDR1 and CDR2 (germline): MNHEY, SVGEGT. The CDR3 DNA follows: TGTGCCAGCAAAGATAACACTGAAGCTTTCTTT. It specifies CASKDNTEAFF.

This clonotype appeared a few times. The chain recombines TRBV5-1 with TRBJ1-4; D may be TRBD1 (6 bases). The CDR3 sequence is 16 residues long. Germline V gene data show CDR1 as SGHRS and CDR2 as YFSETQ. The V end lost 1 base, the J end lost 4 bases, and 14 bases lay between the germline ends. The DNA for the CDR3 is TGCGCCAGCAGCTTGTGGGCGGACAGACTTAATGAAAAACTGTTTTTT. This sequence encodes CASSLWADRLNEKLFF.